This is a list of T cell receptor beta chains from one sample in a study of blood T cell repertoires in COVID-19. Assay used: immunoSEQ multiplex PCR; TCRdb lists only in-frame clones, some missing. Counted here are about 270,000 clones, around 82% occurring once; the ten biggest clones make up 2.5% to 3.5%. The sequenced sample was peripheral blood. The origin of the receptors is a young woman with acute or convalescent COVID-19. Both conserved end residues are part of each CDR3.

CDR3aa	v_gene	j_gene
CASRAGPGEKLFF	TRBV27	TRBJ1-4
CASSYLFPPGTGELFF	TRBV6-5	TRBJ2-2
CASSQGTAGRTDTQYF	TRBV3-1/TRBV3-2	TRBJ2-3
CASSYPGQGGTEAFF	TRBV6-5	TRBJ1-1
CASSHGAGAGGNTIYF	TRBV14	TRBJ1-3
CASSHSGLYEQYF	TRBV6-6	TRBJ2-7
CASSSLLAGGRAEAFF	TRBV19	TRBJ1-1
CASSPLGSLAGTGELFF	TRBV18	TRBJ2-2
CSVDGGPGTYEQYF	TRBV29-1	TRBJ2-7
CASSPGFGFLVSEKLFF	TRBV7-8	TRBJ1-4
CASSLSTQGALEQYF	TRBV7-2	TRBJ2-7
CSGLVTDTQYF	TRBV20-1	TRBJ2-3
CASSSGLFTDTQYF	TRBV5-1	TRBJ2-3
CASSAGLAGVYEQYF	TRBV3-1/TRBV3-2	TRBJ2-7
CASSIEGPGGSPLHF	TRBV27	TRBJ1-6
CASSQGASGISSYEQYF	TRBV4-3	TRBJ2-7
CASRDVGQGGRTEAFF	TRBV2	TRBJ1-1
CASSYSARGSSSYEQYF	TRBV6-2/TRBV6-3	TRBJ2-7
CASSSGSSGRNEQFF	TRBV6-2/TRBV6-3	TRBJ2-1
CAWSVTGFKSSNQPQHF	TRBV30	TRBJ1-5
CASSSTEAVGNTIYF	TRBV7-9	TRBJ1-3
CASSLAGLVVGQLPYEQYF	TRBV7-2	TRBJ2-7
CASSFGGQGAEAFF	TRBV11-2	TRBJ1-1
CASSPREASEKLFF	TRBV9	TRBJ1-4
CASSGQGPYEQYF	TRBV6-5	TRBJ2-7
CASSPDPGQVVSPLHF	TRBV4-1	TRBJ1-6